Ten or more counts support the clone carrying this T cell receptor (beta chain). A single record per CDR3 protein comes from TCRdb applying MiXCR to the 5' RACE reads. The repertoire holds about 46,000 distinct CDR3 sequences, with around a tenth as singletons. Per germline, CDR1 SGHVS and CDR2 FNYEAQ. After removal of 5 bases from V and 0 bases from J, the junction contained 8 bases not matched to a gene. CDR3 length equals 17 residues. This sample stems from a study of early T cells in non-severe SARS-CoV-2 infection. The rearrangement links TRBV7-6 to TRBJ2-7; 12 positions match TRBD2. The source material was whole blood. This TCR derives from an adult who was a healthcare worker with PCR-confirmed SARS-CoV-2 infection or an uninfected control (not recorded which). CDR3 loop: CASSPGLAGPSSYEQYF. CDR3 DNA sequence: TGTGCCAGCAGCCCCGGACTAGCGGGACCTAGCTCCTACGAGCAGTACTTC. Using reference TRBV7-6 and TRBJ2-7 for the parts outside the CDR3, the full variable domain is GAGVSQSPRYKVTKRGQDVALRCDPISGHVSLYWYRQALGQGPEFLTYFNYEAQQDKSGLPNDRFSAERPEGSISTLTIQRTEQRDSAMYRCASSPGLAGPSSYEQYFGPGTRLTVT.